This T cell receptor beta chain stems from a study of T cells after yellow fever vaccination. Across the study: Each low-cell-number fraction was prepared by means of SMART-Seq v4 Ultra Low Input.

This clonotype was seen a few times. TCRdb ran MiXCR on the 5' RACE reads and lists one entry per CDR3 protein. This table holds 150,000 to 200,000 distinct CDR3 sequences, around 9.3% found once. V lost 4 bases and J 6 bases, leaving 8 bases between the germline ends. The CDR3 is 12 residues long. CDR1 is MGHDK, CDR2 SYGVNS, per germline. V and J are TRBV25-1 and TRBJ2-3; no reliable D call. The input for sequencing was CD8+ T cells sorted from PBMCs, taken 45 days after the yellow fever booster vaccination. This receptor was identified in a young man who received the YFV17D yellow fever vaccine. CDR3 amino acids: CASSAAQDTQYF. CDR3 DNA: TGTGCCAGCAGTGCGGCCCAGGATACGCAGTATTTT.